This T cell receptor (delta chain) is from a study of γδ T cells in repeated Plasmodium falciparum infection. Findings of the study overall: Compared with Australian children, Malian Vdelta2-negative repertoires seemed more clonal, less diverse, less shared. Donors in Mali lived in a small rural village, largely one ethnic group.

TCRdb reran clone calling via CATT on the multiplex PCR reads. The sample lists some 51,000 delta-chain clones, roughly 2% seen once, with 24% in the top ten. For this clone: Its antigen is not identified. It differs at one base from a far larger clone, so likely a read error. Other DNA sequences of this sample code for an identical CDR3.

Germline CDR1 reads GEAIGNYY; CDR2 reads EKD. With V trimmed by 6 bases and J by 0 bases, 28 bases remained unmatched. The CDR3 is 22 residues long. Bulk repertoires came from Vgamma9/Vdelta2+ or Vdelta2-negative gammadelta T cells flow-sorted from PBMC. This receptor was taken from a pool of human donors (malaria-infected and uninfected, not separated). This chain connects TRDV2 to TRDJ1, with TRDD3 matching 9 bases. TCRdb does not report a J gene; here it was assigned by matching the DNA to germline references. The sequencing sample was made of gamma-delta T cells from blood. The CDR3 is CACPRNREGGYNHPLYTDKLIF. CDR3 in DNA: TGTGCCTGTCCCCGTAATCGGGAAGGGGGATACAACCACCCGCTGTACACCGATAAACTCATCTTT.